This TCR beta chain was captured in a study of cytomegalovirus exposure and HLA in healthy donors (dated by TCRdb to about 2017). Looking at the study overall: According to an earlier analysis of 587 of the donors, 150 million to 200 million T cells yielded 117 million unique TCR beta sequences and approximately 300 Gb of sequence data. The aim of the study was to test whether cataloging public T cell receptors could identify signatures of past pathogen exposure. In an earlier analysis of more than 550 of the donors, high-throughput TCR beta sequencing was used to judge whether each TCR beta V gene segment behaved as functional or pseudogenic. Genome-wide SNP genotypes for about 65% of the roughly 670 donors were used in a later genetic analysis, which treated that subset as a discovery cohort. To study patterns of TCR occurrence, a later analysis re-analyzed previously published TCR beta repertoires from 700 or so donors and added high-resolution HLA genotyping. The study used immunosequencing to profile the T cell repertoires of several hundred subjects and linked those repertoires to cytomegalovirus serostatus. Donor age, sex, ethnicity and CMV serostatus were collected together with the repertoire data. HLA typing covered class I and class II loci at four-digit resolution. To predict cytomegalovirus infection status, the study brought together high-throughput TCR immunosequencing, statistical association of individual TCRs with disease status, and machine learning. The number of donors typed differed by locus, with about 629-640 for A, B, C, DRB1 and DQB1, 522 for DQA1, approximately 580 for DPA1, and around 460 for DPB1. The genetic ancestry cluster associated with self-reported Caucasian donors included 80% to 90% of the roughly 410 genotyped donors. Across some 400 genotyped donors of the cohort, an average of about 250,000 unique TCR beta nucleotide sequences per donor were sequenced, and 15% to 20% of those sequences were non-productive. In the later analysis, no new phenotypic data were used to find candidate immune exposures; instead, reliance was placed on TCR beta sequences and their occurrence across donors. In addition to the first cohort of roughly 670 subjects, a separate validation cohort of 120 different subjects was used. An early release covering about 600 HLA-typed donors comprised approximately 290 gigabases of sequencing data and tens of millions of unique TCR sequences. Four or five DR-DQ haplotypes were handled as single units for association and clustering, since linkage in the cohort was strong. All discovery cohort repertoires had been generated using a single sequencing platform. The full study reports these points: Because counts were too low, some 17 rarely observed V segments, including chromosome 9 orphons, were excluded from the earlier analysis of 500 to 700 of the donors. The presence/absence analyses assumed that sequencing depth was roughly uniform across donors, and that assumption may not be true. Some IMGT-functional V segments, including TRBV6-2 and TRBV6-3, could not be told apart with the 87-base-pair reads, so those segments were excluded. In an earlier analysis of more than 450 of the donors, most TCR beta V segments were observed in productive rearrangements about 90% or about 30% of the time, broadly matching IMGT annotations. According to a later analysis, most CMV-associated TCR beta chains appeared to be HLA-restricted, and the HLA associations seemed to be driven largely by CMV exposure. In this cohort, only TCR beta chains were sequenced, and detectable features were limited by the absence of alpha or paired-chain data. Compared with the approximately 700-donor mean, donors in an Asian-associated ancestry cluster had fewer N-insertions in productive TCRs, according to a later genetic analysis. According to the authors, the approach could potentially be generalized to other disease states and immunological phenotypes. Linkage disequilibrium might explain the correlated functional status among segregating V segments, but an unknown experimental factor could not be ruled out. A later analysis found that HLA-associated TCR beta chains were more clonally expanded and had lower generation probabilities than equally common non-associated chains. For the cohort, immune exposure information was limited to CMV serostatus. Because HLA typing was missing for some donors at each locus, association tests included only the typed subset. According to a later analysis, TCR association rates differed among HLA loci, with DRB1 alleles showing the most associated TCRs and HLA-C alleles showing the fewest. A cluster of highly shared sequence variants was judged likely to represent a technical artifact of the sequencing pipeline. While some public TCRs were present in many individuals, most TCR sequences turned up only very rarely across donors. In both the original and validation cohorts, the classifier was reported to diagnose cytomegalovirus status with high specificity and sensitivity. A later analysis reported that several top co-occurrence clusters appeared linked to parvovirus B19, influenza, CMV and Epstein-Barr virus. The study listed approximately 160 TCR beta chains as associated with cytomegalovirus. Assigning TCR associations to individual alleles was difficult when HLA alleles, especially DR and DQ, strongly co-occurred. A few of the identified cytomegalovirus-associated TCR beta chains were confirmed in vitro to be specific for cytomegalovirus antigens. A further reported finding was that TCR beta sequences accurately predicted the HLA-A and HLA-B alleles for most subjects in the first cohort. A later analysis associated about 17,000 TCR beta sequences with specific HLA alleles at a false discovery rate of 0.05. An association between a missense DCLRE1C variant and V-gene and J-gene trimming of TCR beta chains was found in a later genetic analysis and replicated in an independent cohort.

A distance of 15 bases separates the germline ends of V and J, which lose 3 bases and 4 bases respectively. CDR1 is given as LNHDA and CDR2 as SQIVND, both from the germline V gene (reference sequence). Reading from cysteine to phenylalanine, the CDR3 counts 15 amino acids. Kept here is only the CDR3 DNA, which spans 45 bases and is read in frame from base 1. Worth noting for this clone: This receptor's antigen is unknown. Per-nucleotide qualities are absent, and no much larger clonotype sits a single base away.

The cohort comprised some 730 healthy bone marrow donors. At the time of sampling, every cohort member was nominally healthy, though immune exposures that went unrecorded were likely present. The donor tested CMV seropositive, placing the donor among the 289 seropositive members of the cohort. Every donor gave a peripheral blood sample, and the peripheral blood mononuclear cells from that sample were used for TCR beta sequencing. The Qiagen DNeasy Blood Extraction Kit was used to extract genomic DNA from the blood cell samples. Receptor amplification or capture employed the immunoSEQ multiplex PCR assay. For the multiplex PCR, a mixture combining 60 forward primers for TCR Vbeta segments and 13 reverse primers for TCR Jbeta segments was used. A multiplex PCR assay on genomic DNA amplified the CDR3 region of rearranged TCR beta genes. The amplified TCR beta libraries were sequenced on the Illumina HiSeq System as 87-base-pair reads. The paper's processing steps were these. A later analysis tallied approximately 87 million unique TCR beta chains across the 600 to 700 repertoires, and about 10 million of those chains were shared by two or more donors. Raw reads were error-corrected and collapsed into unique sequences with a nearest-neighbor algorithm that merged closely related sequences to remove PCR and sequencing errors. CDR3 sequences were aligned to IMGT reference sequences to assign V, D and J gene segments. For a sequence to be retained, a match of at least six nucleotides was required to both a V gene segment and a J gene segment. Rearrangements were called productive when the CDR3 lacked stop codons and stayed in frame with V and J; all others were non-productive. CDR3 was defined according to IMGT convention as the region running from the second conserved V-encoded cysteine to the conserved J-encoded phenylalanine. Sequences without an unambiguous match to a single V gene segment were excluded from the earlier analysis of a few hundred of the donors. In an earlier analysis of around 600 of the donors, V segments were called functional above 56.7% productive rearrangements and were called segregating when the between-donor standard deviation exceeded 5%. A statistical classification framework was built to diagnose cytomegalovirus status from the catalog of TCR beta chain sequences. In a later analysis, V and J genes were assigned by comparing TCR nucleotide sequences against IMGT/GENE-DB human TR gene sequences. The TCRdist pipeline was used in a later analysis to assign CDR3 sequences and most-parsimonious VDJ recombination scenarios. A later analysis defined each TCR beta chain by its CDR3 amino acid sequence plus V-gene family, and excluded reads lacking a unique V-gene family. A later analysis removed 550 to 650 highly shared, low-generation-probability nucleotide sequences to deal with suspected cross-contamination and a sequencing artifact. In a later analysis, a clonal expansion index was calculated for each public chain from normalized within-repertoire ranks of inferred template counts. In a later analysis, generation probabilities were computed using a VDJ recombination model fitted to out-of-frame rearrangements, and the results were checked against IGoR. A later analysis scored TCR-TCR, TCR-HLA and TCR-CMV co-occurrence with hypergeometric tests, applying a repertoire-size bias correction to TCR pairs. To estimate false discovery rates, a later analysis permuted the HLA or CMV assignments 20 times. In a later analysis, co-occurring TCRs were grouped with DBSCAN, and TCRdist sequence similarity was added when clustering was performed within HLA-allele-positive subsets. Repertoires with fewer than 30,000 or more than 120,000 public chains were left out of co-occurrence clustering, as were roughly five repertoires with anomalous nucleotide sharing. TCRdb provides this immuneACCESS table in a form limited to in-frame rearrangements. Some clones are lacking; in checked studies, under half of them reflect an unresolved V gene, and why the rest are absent is not known. That table furnishes V, J and clone size, whereas the DNA furnished D and trimming. Present in this sample are 60,000 to 90,000 clones, about 70% of which were seen just once. Of the sample, more than 8% falls within the top ten clones.

The chain links TRBV19 with TRBJ1-2, with an unclear D gene assignment. This clonotype was obtained from a woman between 45 and 65 years old in good health and CMV-seropositive. Sequenced input: PBMCs. The CDR3 protein sequence reads: CASSISYRDSYGYTF. The DNA sequence is as follows: TGTGCCAGTAGTATCTCTTACAGAGATTCCTATGGCTACACCTTC. Beyond the CDR3, the reference TRBV19 and TRBJ1-2 genes provide the residues; the full variable domain reads: DGGITQSPKYLFRKEGQNVTLSCEQNLNHDAMYWYRQDPGQGLRLIYYSQIVNDFQKGDIAEGYSVSREKKESFPLTVTSAQKNPTAFYLCASSISYRDSYGYTFGSGTRLTVV.